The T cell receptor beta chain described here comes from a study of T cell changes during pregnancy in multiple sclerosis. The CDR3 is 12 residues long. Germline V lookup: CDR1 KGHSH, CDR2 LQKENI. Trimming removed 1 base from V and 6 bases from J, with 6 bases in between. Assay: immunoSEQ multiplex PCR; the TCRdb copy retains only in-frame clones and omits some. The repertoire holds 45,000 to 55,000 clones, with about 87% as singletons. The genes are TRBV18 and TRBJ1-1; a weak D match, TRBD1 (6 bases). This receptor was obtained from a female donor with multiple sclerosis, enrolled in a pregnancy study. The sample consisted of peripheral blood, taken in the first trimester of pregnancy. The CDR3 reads CASSPQGAEAFF. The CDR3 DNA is TGTGCCAGCTCACCACAGGGGGCTGAAGCTTTCTTT.